Listed here are 25 T cell receptor beta chains from one sample, sequenced in a study of shared clonotypes between healthy human individuals. Produced via immunoSEQ multiplex PCR; TCRdb's table is partial and in-frame only. The sample holds roughly 2,500,000 clones; roughly 93% are singletons and the top ten take approximately 0.35%. Sequences were obtained from naive CD4+ T cells from PBMCs. The subset here: CD45RA+ positively selected. Receptor source: a man in his late teens or twenties in good health. Some clones in this sample may be carry-over from other donors' samples.

The chain has TRBV6-6 and TRBJ2-3, with 10 bases identical to TRBD2. Germline values: CDR1 MNHNY, CDR2 SVGAGI (reference sequence). There are 16 residues in the CDR3. V lost 7 bases, J lost 5 bases, and 12 bases stayed unmatched. The CDR3 loop reads CASKGQREGSGDTQYF. As DNA, the CDR3 is TGTGCCAGCAAGGGACAGCGGGAGGGTAGTGGAGATACGCAGTATTTT.

Only one count was recorded for this clone. This chain links TRBV5-1 with TRBJ2-2; 10 positions agree with TRBD2. Germline lookup yields CDR1 SGHRS and CDR2 YFSETQ. V trimming: 4 bases; J trimming: 1 base; junction bases outside the gene matches: 4. The CDR3 runs 16 residues. The CDR3 DNA reads as TGCGCCAGCAGCCCTAGCGGGAGAGAGAACACCGGGGAGCTGTTTTTT. Amino acid sequence: CASSPSGRENTGELFF.

The chain is built from TRBV14 and TRBJ2-5; D not certain. With 0 bases removed from V and 0 bases from J, the gap between germline ends came to 5 bases. The CDR3 contains 14 residues. CDR1 and CDR2 from the germline V gene are SGHDN and FVKESK. In nucleotides, the CDR3 is TGTGCCAGCAGCCAAGATGGGCACCAAGAGACCCAGTACTTC. As protein: CASSQDGHQETQYF.

The gene calls are TRBV18 and TRBJ2-1, with D perhaps matching TRBD2 (6 bases). Germline values: CDR1 KGHSH, CDR2 LQKENI. V dropped 3 bases and J dropped 4 bases, with 13 bases sitting between them. This CDR3 region has 15 residues. The CDR3 loop reads CASSPIAELYNEQFF. CDR3 in DNA: TGTGCCAGCTCACCTATAGCGGAGCTTTACAATGAGCAGTTCTTC.

This clone appeared a single time. The genes are TRBV7-3 and TRBJ2-5; TRBD2 matches at 7 bases. From germline, CDR1 is SGHTA and CDR2 FQGTGA. CDR3 length: 16 amino acids. V trimming: 5 bases; J trimming: 6 bases; junction bases outside the gene matches: 15. This CDR3 reads CASSPSLLGGLQTQYF. The CDR3 DNA reads TGTGCCAGCAGCCCGAGTCTATTGGGAGGGCTTCAGACCCAGTACTTC. Full variable domain (rest looked up from reference TRBV7-3 and TRBJ2-5): GAGVSQTPSNKVTEKGKYVELRCDPISGHTALYWYRQSLGQGPEFLIYFQGTGAADDSGLPNDRFFAVRPEGSVSTLKIQRTERGDSAVYLCASSPSLLGGLQTQYFGPGTRLLVL.

This clone was seen once. The CDR3 DNA is TGTGCCAGCAGCCACTTCGACAGACTCAATCAGCCCCAGCATTTT. Residues: CASSHFDRLNQPQHF. V and J are TRBV5-5 and TRBJ1-5, with D possibly being TRBD1 (5 bases). Trimming removed 4 bases from V and 3 bases from J, with 14 bases in between. There are 15 residues in the CDR3. Germline values: CDR1 SGHKS, CDR2 YYEKEE (reference sequence). The complete variable domain, with remaining parts taken from reference TRBV5-5 and TRBJ1-5, reads DAGVTQSPTHLIKTRGQQVTLRCSPISGHKSVSWYQQVLGQGPQFIFQYYEKEERGRGNFPDRFSARQFPNYSSELNVNALLLGDSALYLCASSHFDRLNQPQHFGDGTRLSIL.

Worth noting for this clone: Different DNA sequences within this sample yield the same CDR3. The V call is TRBV15, the J call TRBJ1-4, with D hard to call. This CDR3 contains 16 residues. Trimming stripped 1 base from V and 0 bases from J, with 9 bases between. Germline V CDR1 and CDR2: LNHNV, YYDKDF (reference sequence). Written as DNA, the CDR3 is TGTGCCACCAGCAGAGGACGTCCCGCAACTAATGAAAAACTGTTTTTT. This sequence encodes CATSRGRPATNEKLFF.

The rearrangement links TRBV30 to TRBJ2-7, with D possibly being TRBD2 (6 bases). V was cut by 5 bases and J by 6 bases, with 11 bases left in between. CDR1 is GTSNPN, CDR2 SVGIG, per germline (reference sequence). This CDR3 is 11 amino acids long. The CDR3 region has the DNA TGTGCCTGGGGGAGGCGGGGCGAGCAGTACTTC. It specifies CAWGRRGEQYF.

The V gene is TRBV6-6, the J gene TRBJ2-2; 11 nucleotides match TRBD2. CDR1 is MNHNY, CDR2 SVGAGI, per germline (reference sequence). CDR3 length: 15 residues. V gave up 6 bases and J gave up 6 bases; unmatched junction bases: 6. CDR3 in amino acids: CASSRIAGGPGELFF. In nucleotides, the CDR3 is TGTGCCAGCAGCCGAATAGCGGGAGGGCCCGGGGAGCTGTTTTTT.

The V call is TRBV11-3, the J call TRBJ2-7, with D possibly called TRBD1 or TRBD2 (5 bases each). The CDR3 is made up of 13 amino acids. CDR1 is SGHNT, CDR2 YENEEA, per germline. Deletions cut 3 bases from V and 6 bases from J, with 12 bases between. CDR3 protein: CASSFGRAGEQYF. CDR3 coding DNA: TGTGCCAGCAGCTTTGGCAGGGCGGGCGAGCAGTACTTC. Combining the CDR3 with reference TRBV11-3 and TRBJ2-7 gives the whole variable domain EAGVVQSPRYKIIEKKQPVAFWCNPISGHNTLYWYLQNLGQGPELLIRYENEEAVDDSQLPKDRFSAERLKGVDSTLKIQPAELGDSAVYLCASSFGRAGEQYFGPGTRLTVT.

This clone occurred once. The chain uses TRBV29-1 and TRBJ2-5, with D possibly called TRBD1 or TRBD2 (5 bases each). This CDR3 is built from 14 residues. Trimming took 6 bases from V and 5 from J, leaving 19 bases between them. From germline, CDR1 is SQVTM and CDR2 ANQGSEA. CDR3 bases: TGCAGCGTACGAGACACTGGGGGTGAGGAGACCCAGTACTTC. This gives the protein CSVRDTGGEETQYF.

This sequence joins TRBV19 and TRBJ2-3; D is perhaps TRBD1 (8 bases). Trimming took off 5 bases at V and 4 bases at J, with 19 bases between the two ends. Germline CDR1 LNHDA, CDR2 SQIVND (reference sequence). This CDR3 is 16 amino acids long. The CDR3 loop reads CASSLRTGRVSDTQYF. CDR3 DNA sequence: TGTGCCAGTAGTCTCCGGACAGGGAGGGTTTCAGATACGCAGTATTTT.

V is TRBV7-2 and J is TRBJ2-1; maybe TRBD2 (6 bases). Trimming shortened V by 7 bases and J by 9 bases, and 19 bases separated the two germline ends. CDR1 and CDR2 (germline): SGHTA, FQGNSA. The CDR3 sequence is 14 residues long. The CDR3 spells CASTSVEGFGEQFF. CDR3 sequence (DNA): TGTGCCAGCACCTCCGTGGAGGGATTCGGTGAGCAGTTCTTC.

V is TRBV10-3 and J is TRBJ2-3; no firm D call. This CDR3 has 11 amino acids. Between the trimmed V and J ends, which lost 6 bases and 6 bases, there was a span of 7 bases. The germline V gene has CDR1 ENHRY and CDR2 SYGVKD. The CDR3 sequence: CAIRGRDTQYF. The CDR3 DNA reads as TGTGCCATCAGAGGTCGGGATACGCAGTATTTT.

Notes on this clone: Additional DNA sequences in this sample encode the identical CDR3. The chain uses TRBV18 and TRBJ2-1, with TRBD2 identical over 7 bases. CDR1 is KGHSH and CDR2 is LQKENI in the germline V gene. With 2 bases clipped from V and 3 bases from J, the junction kept 7 bases outside the gene matches. The CDR3 is made up of 16 amino acids. The CDR3 loop reads CASSPATSGVYNEQFF. The CDR3 coding sequence is TGTGCCAGCTCACCAGCCACAAGCGGGGTCTACAATGAGCAGTTCTTC.

Only one count was recorded for this clone. This sequence joins TRBV28 and TRBJ1-1; maybe TRBD1 (6 bases). Germline V gene lookup returns CDR1 MDHEN and CDR2 SYDVKM. The CDR3 length is 14 residues. Deletions cut 3 bases from V and 1 base from J, with 9 bases between. The CDR3 loop reads CASSFIQGNTEAFF. The CDR3, as DNA: TGTGCCAGCAGTTTTATACAGGGGAACACTGAAGCTTTCTTT.

This chain links TRBV18 with TRBJ2-7; 9 positions match TRBD2. Germline loops: CDR1 KGHSH, CDR2 LQKENI. V lost 2 bases and J lost 3; bases outside the gene matches: 5. This CDR3 is built from 15 residues. The CDR3 is CASSPGLARDYEQYF. The DNA for the CDR3 is TGTGCCAGCTCACCAGGACTAGCGAGAGACTACGAGCAGTACTTC.

A remark on this clone: Additional DNA sequences in this sample encode the identical CDR3. CDR3 coding DNA: TGTGCCAGCAGCAGGGACAGGGACCAGCCCCAGCATTTT. Translated, it gives CASSRDRDQPQHF. The V and J genes are TRBV6-5 and TRBJ1-5, with 9 nucleotides matching TRBD1. The CDR3 is made up of 13 amino acids. Germline V gene lookup returns CDR1 MNHEY and CDR2 SVGAGI. Trimming removed 6 bases from V and 7 bases from J; junction bases left unmatched: 4.

This chain links TRBV27 with TRBJ2-1; tentatively, D is TRBD1 (8 bases). The CDR3 totals 15 residues. Germline CDR1 reads MNHEY; CDR2 reads SMNVEV (reference sequence). V was cut by 7 bases and J by 9 bases, with 22 bases left in between. The CDR3, as DNA: TGTGCCAGCAACAGGGGGGGACACCCTCAATCTGAGCAGTTCTTC. Translation: CASNRGGHPQSEQFF.

V gene TRBV27 combines with J gene TRBJ2-7, with TRBD2 matching over 8 bases. This CDR3 contains 15 residues. The V and J ends lost 5 bases and 0 bases, in that order; junction bases with no gene match: 6. Germline loops: CDR1 MNHEY, CDR2 SMNVEV (reference sequence). CDR3 region: CASSRAGARSYEQYF. CDR3 bases: TGTGCCAGCAGTCGAGCGGGAGCCCGCTCCTACGAGCAGTACTTC.

V and J are TRBV19 and TRBJ2-7; perhaps TRBD2 as D (5 bases). Germline CDR1 reads LNHDA; CDR2 reads SQIVND (reference sequence). The CDR3 consists of 14 residues. Between the trimmed V and J ends, which lost 6 bases and 1 base, there was a span of 13 bases. The CDR3 nucleotides are TGTGCCAGTAGCCAAGCCCGGGGTTCCTACGAGCAGTACTTC. Translation: CASSQARGSYEQYF.

Turning to this clone: One junction end does not reproduce the germline sequence, and a read error may be involved. The chain couples TRBV29-1 to TRBJ2-3; TRBD1 is a possible D gene (6 bases). The CDR3 is 14 residues long. From germline, CDR1 is SQVTM and CDR2 ANQGSEA. The CDR3 loop is CSVANQVTGHKGDF. The DNA of the CDR3 is TGCAGCGTTGCAAATCAGGTGACGGGACACAAGGGCGATTTT.

This CDR3 reads CASSLSGLAGEGTDTQYF. DNA for the CDR3: TGTGCCAGCAGTTTATCGGGACTAGCGGGAGAGGGGACAGATACGCAGTATTTT. V is TRBV28 and J is TRBJ2-3; 14 positions match TRBD2. Germline V CDR1 and CDR2: MDHEN, SYDVKM. CDR3 length: 18 residues. J gave up 3 bases and V 1 base, and 6 bases lay outside the gene matches.

The chain is built from TRBV5-6 and TRBJ2-1; D remains unclear. Germline V lookup: CDR1 SGHDT, CDR2 YYEEEE. The CDR3 extends over 14 amino acids. V gave up 0 bases and J gave up 3 bases, with 7 bases separating them. CDR3 DNA sequence: TGTGCCAGCAGCTTGGGATCACTCTACAATGAGCAGTTCTTC. Protein sequence: CASSLGSLYNEQFF.

The chain couples TRBV7-3 to TRBJ2-3; unclear D gene. Looked up from germline, CDR1 is SGHTA and CDR2 is FQGTGA. Trimming left V 1 base short and J 4 bases short, with 6 bases between. The CDR3 extends over 13 amino acids. The CDR3 nucleotides are TGTGCCAGCAGCTTAAGGGCCTCAGATACGCAGTATTTT. Translating it yields CASSLRASDTQYF.